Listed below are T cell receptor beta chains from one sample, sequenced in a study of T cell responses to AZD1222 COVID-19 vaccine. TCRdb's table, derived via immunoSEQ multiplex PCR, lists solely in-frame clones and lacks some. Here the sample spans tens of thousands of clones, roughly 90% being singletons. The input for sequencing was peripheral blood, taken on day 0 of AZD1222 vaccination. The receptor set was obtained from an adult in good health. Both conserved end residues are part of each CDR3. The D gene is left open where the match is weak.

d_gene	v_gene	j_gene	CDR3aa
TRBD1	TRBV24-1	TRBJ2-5	CATGDSEETQYF
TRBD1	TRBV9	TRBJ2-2	CASSPTGALNTGELFF
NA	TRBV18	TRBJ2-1	CASSPRQNDNEQFF
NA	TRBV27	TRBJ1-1	CASSPSTVNTEAFF
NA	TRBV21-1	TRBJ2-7	CASRNTTYEQYF
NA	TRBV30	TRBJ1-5	CAYDSNSNQPQHF
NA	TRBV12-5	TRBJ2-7	CASGLVYEQYF
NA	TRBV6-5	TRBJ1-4	CASSSLDWVEKLFF
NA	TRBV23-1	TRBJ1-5	CASSPNRGYSNQPQHF
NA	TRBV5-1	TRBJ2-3	CASSLAGTVTDTQYF
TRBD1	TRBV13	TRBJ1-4	CASSLGAGGNEKLFF
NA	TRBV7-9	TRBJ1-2	CASSLDYGYTF
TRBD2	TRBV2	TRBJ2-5	CASRSLGLATGGETQYF
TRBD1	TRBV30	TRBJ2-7	CAWSGLRQGGSYEQYF
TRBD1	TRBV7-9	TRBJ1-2	CASSFGQGMANYGYTF
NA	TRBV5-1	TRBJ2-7	CASSLTDYEQYF
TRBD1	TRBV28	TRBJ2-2	CASSLTRGLSGELFF
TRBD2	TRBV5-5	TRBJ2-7	CASSSIQILTSETYEQYF
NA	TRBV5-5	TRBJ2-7	CASSLVHGSYEQYF
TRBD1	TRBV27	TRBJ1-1	CASSSDRDPEAFF
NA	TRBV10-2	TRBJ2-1	CASSNWPLYNEQFF
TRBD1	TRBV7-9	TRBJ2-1	CASSPSRGTESTNEQFF
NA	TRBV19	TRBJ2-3	CASSIDRGMGQYF
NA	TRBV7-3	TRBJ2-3	CASSSLATDTQYF
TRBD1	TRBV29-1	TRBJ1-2	CSVDLGQGATGYTF
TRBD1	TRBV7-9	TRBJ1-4	CASSLGDSQLFF
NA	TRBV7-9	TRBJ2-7	CASSLAVGGILGEQYF
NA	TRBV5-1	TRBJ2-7	CASSLSGVSYEQYF
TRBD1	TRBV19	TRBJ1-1	CASSQTGDTEAFF
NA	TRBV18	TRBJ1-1	CASSPNWNTEAFF
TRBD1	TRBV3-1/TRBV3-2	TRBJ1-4	CASSHGPDREKLFF
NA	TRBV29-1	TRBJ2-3	CSVEGLHLPTDTQYF
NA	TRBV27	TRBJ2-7	CASTLRLGLAYEQYF
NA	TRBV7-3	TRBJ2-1	CASSLGAGPTDEQFF
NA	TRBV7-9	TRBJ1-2	CASSSFTGLNYGYTF
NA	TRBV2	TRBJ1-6	CATKPENSPLHF
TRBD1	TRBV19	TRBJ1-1	CASSPETGGLVTEAFF
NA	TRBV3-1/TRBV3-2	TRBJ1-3	CASSNGGGDTIYF
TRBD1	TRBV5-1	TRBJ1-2	CASGATGDGYGYTF
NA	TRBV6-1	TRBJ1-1	CASSDQKSTEAFF